The clone carrying this T cell receptor beta chain was seen ten or more times. Its target is not known. CDR1 is KGHSH, CDR2 LQKENI, per germline. V gave up 0 bases and J gave up 0 bases, with 9 bases separating them. There are 16 residues in the CDR3. Individually, cDNA molecules had unique molecular identifiers attached to them. TCRdb reprocessed the 5' RACE reads via MiXCR and lists one record per CDR3 protein. The sample records 55,000 to 75,000 distinct CDR3 sequences, approximately 8% being singletons. The sample originates from a study of early T cells in non-severe SARS-CoV-2 infection. Overall study context: Sequencing targeted bulk RNA from unsorted whole blood, leaving chains unpaired. Findings and caveats of the study: Sequences matched to VDJdb favored anti-spike CD8 responses, while private and CD4 specificities were missed.

The sequence was obtained from an adult who was a healthcare worker with PCR-confirmed SARS-CoV-2 infection or an uninfected control (not recorded which). The chain couples TRBV18 to TRBJ1-5; no reliable D call. Material for sequencing was whole blood. CDR3 sequence: CASSPPAQSSNQPQHF. The CDR3 bases are TGTGCCAGCTCACCACCGGCACAGTCTAGCAATCAGCCCCAGCATTTT. The full variable domain, completed using reference TRBV18 and TRBJ1-5, is NAGVMQNPRHLVRRRGQEARLRCSPMKGHSHVYWYRQLPEEGLKFMVYLQKENIIDESGMPKERFSAEFPKEGPSILRIQQVVRGDSAAYFCASSPPAQSSNQPQHFGDGTRLSIL.